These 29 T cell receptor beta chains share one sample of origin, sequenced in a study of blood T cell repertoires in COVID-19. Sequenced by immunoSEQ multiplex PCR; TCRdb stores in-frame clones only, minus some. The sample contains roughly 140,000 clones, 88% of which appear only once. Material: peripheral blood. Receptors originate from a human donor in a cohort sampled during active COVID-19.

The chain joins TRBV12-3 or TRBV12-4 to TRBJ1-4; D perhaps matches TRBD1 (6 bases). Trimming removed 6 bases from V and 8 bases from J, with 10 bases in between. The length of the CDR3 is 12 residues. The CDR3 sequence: CASSRTGEKLFF. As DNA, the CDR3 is TGTGCCAGCAGCCGCACAGGGGAAAAACTGTTTTTT.

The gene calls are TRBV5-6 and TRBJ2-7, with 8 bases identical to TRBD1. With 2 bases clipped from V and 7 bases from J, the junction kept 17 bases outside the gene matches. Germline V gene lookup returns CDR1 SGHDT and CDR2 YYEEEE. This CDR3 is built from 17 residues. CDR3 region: CASSLQSRQGKFIEQYF. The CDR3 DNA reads TGTGCCAGCAGCTTACAATCACGACAGGGGAAGTTTATTGAGCAGTACTTC.

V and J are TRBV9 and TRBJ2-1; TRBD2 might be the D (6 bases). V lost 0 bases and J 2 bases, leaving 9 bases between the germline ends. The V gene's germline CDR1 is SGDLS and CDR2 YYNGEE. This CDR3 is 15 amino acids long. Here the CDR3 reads CASSVEEGAYNEQFF. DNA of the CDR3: TGTGCCAGCAGCGTAGAGGAGGGCGCCTACAATGAGCAGTTCTTC.

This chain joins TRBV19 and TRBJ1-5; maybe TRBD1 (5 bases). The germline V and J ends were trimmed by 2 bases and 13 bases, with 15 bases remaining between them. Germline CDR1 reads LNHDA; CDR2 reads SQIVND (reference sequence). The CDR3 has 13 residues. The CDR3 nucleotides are TGTGCCAGTAGTATAAAGTGGGGCGGGACTCAGCATTTT. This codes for CASSIKWGGTQHF.

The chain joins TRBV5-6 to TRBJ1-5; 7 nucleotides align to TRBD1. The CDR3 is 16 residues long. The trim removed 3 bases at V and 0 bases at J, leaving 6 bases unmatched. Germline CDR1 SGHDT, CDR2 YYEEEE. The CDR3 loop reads CASSSRGLSSNQPQHF. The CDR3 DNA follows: TGTGCCAGCAGCTCTAGGGGGCTCAGTAGCAATCAGCCCCAGCATTTT.

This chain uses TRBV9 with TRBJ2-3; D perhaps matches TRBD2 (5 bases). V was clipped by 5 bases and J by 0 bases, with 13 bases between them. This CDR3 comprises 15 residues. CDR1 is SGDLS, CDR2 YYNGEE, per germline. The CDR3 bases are TGTGCCAGCAGTCCGGGGAGCGGTAGCACAGATACGCAGTATTTT. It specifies CASSPGSGSTDTQYF.

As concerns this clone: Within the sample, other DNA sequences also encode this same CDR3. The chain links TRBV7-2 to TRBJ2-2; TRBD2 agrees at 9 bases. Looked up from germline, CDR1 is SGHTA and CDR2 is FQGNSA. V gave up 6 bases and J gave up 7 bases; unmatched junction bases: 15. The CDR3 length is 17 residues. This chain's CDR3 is CASSSELLAGRGGELFF. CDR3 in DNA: TGTGCCAGCAGTTCAGAACTACTAGCGGGTCGGGGCGGGGAGCTGTTTTTT.

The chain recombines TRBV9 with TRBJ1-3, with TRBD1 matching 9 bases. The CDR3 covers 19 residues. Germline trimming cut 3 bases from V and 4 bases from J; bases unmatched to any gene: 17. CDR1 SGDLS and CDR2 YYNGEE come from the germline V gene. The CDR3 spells CASSAGTGKMGTRGNTIYF. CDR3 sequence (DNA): TGTGCCAGCAGCGCCGGGACAGGGAAGATGGGGACGCGAGGAAACACCATATATTTT.

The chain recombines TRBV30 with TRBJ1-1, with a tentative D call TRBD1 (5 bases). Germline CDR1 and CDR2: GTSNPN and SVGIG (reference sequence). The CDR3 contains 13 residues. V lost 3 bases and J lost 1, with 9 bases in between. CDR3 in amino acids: CAWRRTQNTEAFF. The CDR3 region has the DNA TGTGCCTGGAGAAGGACACAGAACACTGAAGCTTTCTTT.

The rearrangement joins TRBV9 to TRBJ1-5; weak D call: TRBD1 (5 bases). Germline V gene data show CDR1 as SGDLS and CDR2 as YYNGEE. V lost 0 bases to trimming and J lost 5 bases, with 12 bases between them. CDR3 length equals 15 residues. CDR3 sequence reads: CASSVGSGLDQPQHF. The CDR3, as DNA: TGTGCCAGCAGCGTAGGTTCAGGGCTGGATCAGCCCCAGCATTTT.

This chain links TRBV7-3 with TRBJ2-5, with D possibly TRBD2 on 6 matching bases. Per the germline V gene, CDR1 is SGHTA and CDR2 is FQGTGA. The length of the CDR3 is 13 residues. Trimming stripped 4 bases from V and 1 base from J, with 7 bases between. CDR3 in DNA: TGTGCCAGCAGCTCGGGACTCCAAGAGACCCAGTACTTC. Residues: CASSSGLQETQYF.

The CDR3 DNA follows: TGCAGCGCCGTAACCGGGACTAGCGGGGATACGCAGTATTTT. This gives the protein CSAVTGTSGDTQYF. This chain uses TRBV29-1 with TRBJ2-3, with TRBD2 matching over 12 bases. Germline V lookup: CDR1 SQVTM, CDR2 ANQGSEA. J lost 6 bases, V lost 7 bases, and 8 bases had no gene match. The CDR3 runs to 14 residues.

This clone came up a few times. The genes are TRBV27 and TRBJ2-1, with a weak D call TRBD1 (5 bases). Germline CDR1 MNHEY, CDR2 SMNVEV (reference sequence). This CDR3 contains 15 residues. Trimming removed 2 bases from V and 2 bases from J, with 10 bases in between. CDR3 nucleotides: TGTGCCAGCAGTTTACGTACAGGACCCTACAATGAGCAGTTCTTC. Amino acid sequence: CASSLRTGPYNEQFF.

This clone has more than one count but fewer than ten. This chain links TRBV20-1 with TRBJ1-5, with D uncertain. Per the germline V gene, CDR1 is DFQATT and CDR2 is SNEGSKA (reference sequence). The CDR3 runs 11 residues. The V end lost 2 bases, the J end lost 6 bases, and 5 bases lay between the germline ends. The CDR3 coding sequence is TGCAGTGCTAGATCCAGTCAGCCCCAGCATTTT. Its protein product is CSARSSQPQHF.

In DNA, the CDR3 is TGTGCCAGCAGCTTAGAGGTCCTAGCGGGGCGCTGGGGGGGGCAGTTCTTC. Protein product: CASSLEVLAGRWGGQFF. The V gene is TRBV7-2, the J gene TRBJ2-1, with 9 bases that match TRBD2. The CDR3 spans 17 residues. Per germline, CDR1 SGHTA and CDR2 FQGNSA. After removal of 1 base from V and 12 bases from J, the junction contained 16 bases not matched to a gene.

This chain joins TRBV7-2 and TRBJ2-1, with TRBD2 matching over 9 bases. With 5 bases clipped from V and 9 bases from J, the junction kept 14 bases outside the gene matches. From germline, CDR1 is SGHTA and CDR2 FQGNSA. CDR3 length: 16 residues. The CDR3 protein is CASSPILAGRVVEQFF. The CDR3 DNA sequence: TGTGCCAGCAGCCCGATTCTAGCGGGGAGGGTAGTTGAGCAGTTCTTC.

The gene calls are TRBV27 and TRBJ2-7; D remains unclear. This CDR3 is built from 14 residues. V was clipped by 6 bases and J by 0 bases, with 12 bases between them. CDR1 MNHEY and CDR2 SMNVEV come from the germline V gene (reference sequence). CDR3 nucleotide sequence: TGTGCCAGCAGCGGTTTTGAGAGCTCCTACGAGCAGTACTTC. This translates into CASSGFESSYEQYF.

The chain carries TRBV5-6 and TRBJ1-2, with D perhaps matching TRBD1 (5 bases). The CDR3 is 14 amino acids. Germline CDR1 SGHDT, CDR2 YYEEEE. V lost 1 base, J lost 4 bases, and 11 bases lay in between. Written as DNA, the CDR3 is TGTGCCAGCAGCTTGACAGGAGCCCTCTATGGCTACACCTTC. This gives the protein CASSLTGALYGYTF.

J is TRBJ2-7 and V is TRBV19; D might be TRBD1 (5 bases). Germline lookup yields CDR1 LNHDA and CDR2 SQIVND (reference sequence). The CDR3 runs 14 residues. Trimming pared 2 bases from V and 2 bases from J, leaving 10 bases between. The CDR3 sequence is CASSITGETYEQYF. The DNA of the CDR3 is TGTGCCAGTAGTATAACAGGCGAGACCTACGAGCAGTACTTC.

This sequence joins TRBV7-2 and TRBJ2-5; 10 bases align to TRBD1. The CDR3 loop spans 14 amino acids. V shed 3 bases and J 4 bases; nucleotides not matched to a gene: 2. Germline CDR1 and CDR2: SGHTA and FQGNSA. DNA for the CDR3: TGTGCCAGCAGCTTGGACAGGGGGGGAGAGACCCAGTACTTC. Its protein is CASSLDRGGETQYF.

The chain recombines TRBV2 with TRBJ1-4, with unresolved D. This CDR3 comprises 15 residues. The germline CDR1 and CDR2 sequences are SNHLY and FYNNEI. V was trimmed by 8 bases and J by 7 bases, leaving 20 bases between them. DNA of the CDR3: TGTGCCAGCCTAAGATCCGGGATTAGAAGTGAAAAACTGTTTTTT. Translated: CASLRSGIRSEKLFF.

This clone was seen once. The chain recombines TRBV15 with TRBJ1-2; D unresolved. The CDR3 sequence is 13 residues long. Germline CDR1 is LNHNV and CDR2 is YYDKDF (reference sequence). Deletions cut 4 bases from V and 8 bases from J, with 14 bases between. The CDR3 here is CATSKTWRFGYTF. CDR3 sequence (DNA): TGTGCCACCAGCAAAACTTGGAGATTCGGCTACACCTTC.

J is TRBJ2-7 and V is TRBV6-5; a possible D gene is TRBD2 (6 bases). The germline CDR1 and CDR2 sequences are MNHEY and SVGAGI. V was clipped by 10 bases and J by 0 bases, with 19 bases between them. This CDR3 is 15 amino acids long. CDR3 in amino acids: CATRTGGRGSYEQYF. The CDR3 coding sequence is TGTGCCACCCGGACGGGTGGGCGGGGCTCCTACGAGCAGTACTTC.

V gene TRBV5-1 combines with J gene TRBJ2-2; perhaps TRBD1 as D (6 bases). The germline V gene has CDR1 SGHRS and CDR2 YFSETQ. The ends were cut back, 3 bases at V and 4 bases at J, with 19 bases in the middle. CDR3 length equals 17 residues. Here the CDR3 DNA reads TGCGCCAGCAGCTCACTACAGGGACCCTCAGCCACCGGGGAGCTGTTTTTT. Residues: CASSSLQGPSATGELFF. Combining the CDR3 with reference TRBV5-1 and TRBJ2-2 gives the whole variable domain KAGVTQTPRYLIKTRGQQVTLSCSPISGHRSVSWYQQTPGQGLQFLFEYFSETQRNKGNFPGRFSGRQFSNSRSEMNVSTLELGDSALYLCASSSLQGPSATGELFFGEGSRLTVL.

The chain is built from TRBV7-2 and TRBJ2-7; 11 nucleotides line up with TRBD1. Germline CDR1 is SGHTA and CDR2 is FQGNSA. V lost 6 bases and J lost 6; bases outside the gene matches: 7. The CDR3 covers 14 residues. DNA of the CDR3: TGTGCCAGCAGGAAATCCGGGACAGGGGGCGAGCAGTACTTC. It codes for CASRKSGTGGEQYF.

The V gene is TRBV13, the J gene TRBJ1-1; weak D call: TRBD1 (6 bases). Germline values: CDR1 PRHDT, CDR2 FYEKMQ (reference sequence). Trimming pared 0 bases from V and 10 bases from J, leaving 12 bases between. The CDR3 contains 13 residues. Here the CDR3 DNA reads TGTGCCAGCAGCTTAGGGCAGGGGATCGGAGCTTTCTTT. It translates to CASSLGQGIGAFF.

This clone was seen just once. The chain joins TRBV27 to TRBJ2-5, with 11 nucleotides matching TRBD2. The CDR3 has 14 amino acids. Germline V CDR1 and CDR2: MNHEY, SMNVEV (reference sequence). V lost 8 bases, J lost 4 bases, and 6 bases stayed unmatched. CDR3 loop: CASRGLAGGETQYF. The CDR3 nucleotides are TGTGCCAGCCGCGGGCTAGCGGGAGGAGAGACCCAGTACTTC.

In DNA, the CDR3 is TGCGCCAGCAGCCAAAACCTAGCGGGAGCGGGCGGGGAGCTGTTTTTT. Translation gives CASSQNLAGAGGELFF. The rearrangement joins TRBV4-3 to TRBJ2-2; 10 nucleotides line up with TRBD2. There are 16 residues in the CDR3. The V segment lost 2 bases and the J segment 7 bases; nucleotides outside the gene matches: 7. Looked up from germline, CDR1 is LGHNA and CDR2 is YSLEER.

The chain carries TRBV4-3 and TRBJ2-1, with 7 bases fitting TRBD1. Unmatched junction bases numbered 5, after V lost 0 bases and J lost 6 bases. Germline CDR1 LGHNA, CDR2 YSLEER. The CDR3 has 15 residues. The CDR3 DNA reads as TGCGCCAGCAGCCAAGATGCAGGGGGTGGCAATGAGCAGTTCTTC. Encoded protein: CASSQDAGGGNEQFF.